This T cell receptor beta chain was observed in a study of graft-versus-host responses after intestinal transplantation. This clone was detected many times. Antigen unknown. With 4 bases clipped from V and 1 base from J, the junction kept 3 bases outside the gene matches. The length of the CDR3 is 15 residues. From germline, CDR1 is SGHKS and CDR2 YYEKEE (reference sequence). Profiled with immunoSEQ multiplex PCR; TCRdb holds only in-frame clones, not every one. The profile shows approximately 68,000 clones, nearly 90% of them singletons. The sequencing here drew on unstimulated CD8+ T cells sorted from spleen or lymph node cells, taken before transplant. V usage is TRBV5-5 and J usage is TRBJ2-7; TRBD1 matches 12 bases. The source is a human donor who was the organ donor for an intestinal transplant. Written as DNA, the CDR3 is TGTGCCAGCAGCCAGGGACAGGGGGCTTCCTACGAGCAGTACGTC. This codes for CASSQGQGASYEQYV.